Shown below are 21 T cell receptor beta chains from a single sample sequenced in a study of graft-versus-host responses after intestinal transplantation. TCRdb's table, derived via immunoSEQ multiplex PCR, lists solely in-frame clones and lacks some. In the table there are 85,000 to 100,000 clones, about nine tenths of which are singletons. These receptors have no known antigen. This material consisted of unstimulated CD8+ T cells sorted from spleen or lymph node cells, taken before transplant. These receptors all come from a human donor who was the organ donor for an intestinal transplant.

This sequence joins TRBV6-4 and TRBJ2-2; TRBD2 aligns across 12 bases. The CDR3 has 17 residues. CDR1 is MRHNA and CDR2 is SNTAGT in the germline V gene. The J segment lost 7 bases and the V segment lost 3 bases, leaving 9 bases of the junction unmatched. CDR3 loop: CASSEFLAGGYGGELFF. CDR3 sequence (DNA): TGTGCCAGCAGTGAGTTCCTAGCGGGAGGGTACGGCGGGGAGCTGTTTTTT.

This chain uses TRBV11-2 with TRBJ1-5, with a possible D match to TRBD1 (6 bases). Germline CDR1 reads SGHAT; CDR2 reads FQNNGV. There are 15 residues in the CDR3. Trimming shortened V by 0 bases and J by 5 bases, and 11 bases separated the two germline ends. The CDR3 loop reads CASSLEGAADQPQHF. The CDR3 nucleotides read TGTGCCAGCAGCTTAGAGGGGGCGGCGGATCAGCCCCAGCATTTT. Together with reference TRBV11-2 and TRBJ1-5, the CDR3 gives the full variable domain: EAGVAQSPRYKIIEKRQSVAFWCNPISGHATLYWYQQILGQGPKLLIQFQNNGVVDDSQLPKDRFSAERLKGVDSTLKIQPAKLEDSAVYLCASSLEGAADQPQHFGDGTRLSIL.

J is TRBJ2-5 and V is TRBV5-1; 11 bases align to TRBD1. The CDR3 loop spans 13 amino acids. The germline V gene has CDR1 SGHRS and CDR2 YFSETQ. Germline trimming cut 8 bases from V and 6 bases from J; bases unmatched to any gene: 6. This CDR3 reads CARPGQGGKTQYF. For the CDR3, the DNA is TGCGCCAGGCCGGGACAGGGGGGAAAGACCCAGTACTTC.

The CDR3: CASSPEAGIGRYYGYTF. CDR3 DNA sequence: TGTGCCAGTAGTCCCGAGGCCGGAATTGGGAGGTACTATGGCTACACCTTC. The rearrangement joins TRBV19 to TRBJ1-2; D gene unclear. Germline lookup yields CDR1 LNHDA and CDR2 SQIVND (reference sequence). The CDR3 totals 17 residues. Trimming left V 5 bases short and J 3 bases short, with 22 bases between.

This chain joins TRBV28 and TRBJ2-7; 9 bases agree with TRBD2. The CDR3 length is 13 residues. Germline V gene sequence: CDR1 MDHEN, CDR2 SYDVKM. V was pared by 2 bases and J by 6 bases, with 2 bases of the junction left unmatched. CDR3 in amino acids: CASSLAGGPEQYF. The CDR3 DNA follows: TGTGCCAGCAGTTTAGCGGGAGGGCCCGAGCAGTACTTC.

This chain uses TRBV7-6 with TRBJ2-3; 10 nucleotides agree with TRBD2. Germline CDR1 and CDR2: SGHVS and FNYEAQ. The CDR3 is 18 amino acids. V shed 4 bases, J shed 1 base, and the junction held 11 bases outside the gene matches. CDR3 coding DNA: TGTGCCAGCAGCTCCAGACCTCATACTAGCGGGGGCACAGATACGCAGTATTTT. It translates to CASSSRPHTSGGTDTQYF.

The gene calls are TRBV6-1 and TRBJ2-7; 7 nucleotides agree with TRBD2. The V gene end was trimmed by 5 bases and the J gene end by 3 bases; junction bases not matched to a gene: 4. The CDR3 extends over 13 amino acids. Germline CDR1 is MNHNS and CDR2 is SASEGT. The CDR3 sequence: CASSPRGVYEQYF. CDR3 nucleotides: TGTGCCAGCAGTCCTCGGGGGGTCTACGAGCAGTACTTC.

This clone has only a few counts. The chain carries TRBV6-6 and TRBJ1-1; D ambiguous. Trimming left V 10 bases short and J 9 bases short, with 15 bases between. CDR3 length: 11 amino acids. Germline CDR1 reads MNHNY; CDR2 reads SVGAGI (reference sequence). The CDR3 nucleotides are TGTGCCAACACGGAGGACGGTAAAGCTTTCTTT. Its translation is CANTEDGKAFF.

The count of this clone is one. In DNA, the CDR3 is TGTGCCAGCAGCGTACAAGTAGCGGGGGGGGGCGACCAAGAGACCCAGTACTTC. Translation gives CASSVQVAGGGDQETQYF. V gene TRBV9 combines with J gene TRBJ2-5; TRBD2 agrees at 11 bases. The J segment lost 0 bases and the V segment lost 1 base, leaving 8 bases of the junction unmatched. The CDR3 extends over 18 amino acids. The V gene's germline CDR1 is SGDLS and CDR2 YYNGEE.

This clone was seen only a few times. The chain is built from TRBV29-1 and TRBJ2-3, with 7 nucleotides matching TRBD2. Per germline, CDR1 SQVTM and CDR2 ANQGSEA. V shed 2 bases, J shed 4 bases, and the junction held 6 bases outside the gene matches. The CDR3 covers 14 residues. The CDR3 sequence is CSVELAGVPDTQYF. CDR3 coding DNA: TGCAGCGTTGAATTGGCGGGAGTTCCAGATACGCAGTATTTT.

The CDR3 protein is CASSELPAGELFF. CDR3 sequence (DNA): TGCGCCAGCAGTGAGTTGCCAGCCGGGGAGCTGTTTTTT. This chain links TRBV10-1 with TRBJ2-2, with no clear D. CDR1 is WNHNN, CDR2 SYGVQD, per germline (reference sequence). Trimming left V 1 base short and J 6 bases short, with 6 bases between. The CDR3 consists of 13 residues.

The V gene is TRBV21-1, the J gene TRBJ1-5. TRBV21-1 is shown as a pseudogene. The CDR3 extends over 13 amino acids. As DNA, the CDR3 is TGTGCCAGCAGCACTTTGAGGTGTCAGCCCCAGCATTTT. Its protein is CASSTLRCQPQHF.

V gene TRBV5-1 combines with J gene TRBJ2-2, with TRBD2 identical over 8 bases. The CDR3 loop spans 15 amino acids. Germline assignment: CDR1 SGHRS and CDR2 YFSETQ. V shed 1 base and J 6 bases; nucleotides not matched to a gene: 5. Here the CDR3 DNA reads TGCGCCAGCAGCTTGCTGACTAGCGCATCCGGGGAGCTGTTTTTT. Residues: CASSLLTSASGELFF.

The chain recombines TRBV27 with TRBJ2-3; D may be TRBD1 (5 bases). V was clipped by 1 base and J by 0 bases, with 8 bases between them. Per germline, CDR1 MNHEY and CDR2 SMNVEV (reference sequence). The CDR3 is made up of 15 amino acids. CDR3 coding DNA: TGTGCCAGCAGTTTATTCTGGGGCAGCACAGATACGCAGTATTTT. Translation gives CASSLFWGSTDTQYF.

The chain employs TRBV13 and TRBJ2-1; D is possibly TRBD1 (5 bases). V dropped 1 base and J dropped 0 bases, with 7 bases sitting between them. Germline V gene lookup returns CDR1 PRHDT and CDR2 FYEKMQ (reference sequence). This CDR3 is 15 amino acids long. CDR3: CASSLAQGSYNEQFF. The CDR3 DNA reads TGTGCCAGCAGCTTAGCGCAGGGCTCCTACAATGAGCAGTTCTTC.

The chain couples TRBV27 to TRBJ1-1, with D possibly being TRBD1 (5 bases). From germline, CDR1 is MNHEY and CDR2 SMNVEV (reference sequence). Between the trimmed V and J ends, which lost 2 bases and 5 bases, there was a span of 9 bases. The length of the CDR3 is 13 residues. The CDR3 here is CASSLGGLTEAFF. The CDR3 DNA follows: TGTGCCAGCAGTTTAGGGGGGTTGACTGAAGCTTTCTTT.

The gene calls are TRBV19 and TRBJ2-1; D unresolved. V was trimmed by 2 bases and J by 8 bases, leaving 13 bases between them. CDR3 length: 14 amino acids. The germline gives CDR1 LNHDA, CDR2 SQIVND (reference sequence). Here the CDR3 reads CASSITSSVDEQFF. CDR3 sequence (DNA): TGTGCCAGTAGTATAACCTCTAGTGTGGATGAGCAGTTCTTC.

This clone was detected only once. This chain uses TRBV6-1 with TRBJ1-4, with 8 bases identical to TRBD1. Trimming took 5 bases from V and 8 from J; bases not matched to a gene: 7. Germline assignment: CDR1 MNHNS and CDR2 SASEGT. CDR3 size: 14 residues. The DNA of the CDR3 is TGTGCCAGCAGTTTCAGGGGGCAAGGGGAAAAACTGTTTTTT. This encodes CASSFRGQGEKLFF.

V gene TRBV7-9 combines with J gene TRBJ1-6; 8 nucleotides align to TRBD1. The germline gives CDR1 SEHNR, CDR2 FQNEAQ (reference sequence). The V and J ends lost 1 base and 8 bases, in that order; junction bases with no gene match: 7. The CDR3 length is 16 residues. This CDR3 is CASSLVRGLEDSPLHF. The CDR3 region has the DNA TGTGCCAGCAGCTTAGTCAGGGGGCTGGAGGATTCACCCCTCCACTTT.

The CDR3 bases are TGTGCCAGCAGTTATGGTTTCGTTGGCAGGGGCGAGCAGTACTTC. Protein sequence: CASSYGFVGRGEQYF. The chain uses TRBV6-5 and TRBJ2-7; D may be TRBD1 (6 bases). The length of the CDR3 is 15 residues. The germline V and J ends were trimmed by 3 bases and 6 bases, with 18 bases remaining between them. Germline V CDR1 and CDR2: MNHEY, SVGAGI.

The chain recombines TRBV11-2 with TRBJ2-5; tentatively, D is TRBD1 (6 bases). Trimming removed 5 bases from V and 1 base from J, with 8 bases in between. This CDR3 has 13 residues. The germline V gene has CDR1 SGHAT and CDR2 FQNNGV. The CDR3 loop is CASSMDSQETQYF. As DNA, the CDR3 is TGTGCCAGCAGCATGGACAGCCAAGAGACCCAGTACTTC.